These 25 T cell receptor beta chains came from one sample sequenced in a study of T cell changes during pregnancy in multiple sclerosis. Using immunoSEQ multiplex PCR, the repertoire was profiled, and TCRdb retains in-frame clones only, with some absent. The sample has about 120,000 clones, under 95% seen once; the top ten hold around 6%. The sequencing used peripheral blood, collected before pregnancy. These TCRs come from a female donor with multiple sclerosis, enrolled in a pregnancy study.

The CDR3 nucleotides are TGCGCCAGCAGCTTCCGTCCGGGACAGGGGGCTTGGGATTCACCCCTCCACTTT. Amino acids: CASSFRPGQGAWDSPLHF. The chain has TRBV5-1 and TRBJ1-6; 12 positions agree with TRBD1. The CDR3 contains 18 residues. Germline V gene lookup returns CDR1 SGHRS and CDR2 YFSETQ. V gave up 2 bases and J gave up 8 bases; unmatched junction bases: 11.

The CDR3 sequence: CAWNRPGEGNTEAFF. DNA for the CDR3: TGTGCCTGGAATAGGCCAGGGGAAGGGAACACTGAAGCTTTCTTT. The rearrangement links TRBV30 to TRBJ1-1; a weak D match, TRBD1 (6 bases). V dropped 4 bases and J dropped 1 base, with 16 bases sitting between them. Germline lookup yields CDR1 GTSNPN and CDR2 SVGIG (reference sequence). This CDR3 has 15 residues. Looking up the rest from reference TRBV30 and TRBJ1-1 gives the full variable domain: SQTIHQWPATLVQPVGSPLSLECTVEGTSNPNLYWYRQAAGRGLQLLFYSVGIGQISSEVPQNLSASRPQDRQFILSSKKLLLSDSGFYLCAWNRPGEGNTEAFFGQGTRLTVV.

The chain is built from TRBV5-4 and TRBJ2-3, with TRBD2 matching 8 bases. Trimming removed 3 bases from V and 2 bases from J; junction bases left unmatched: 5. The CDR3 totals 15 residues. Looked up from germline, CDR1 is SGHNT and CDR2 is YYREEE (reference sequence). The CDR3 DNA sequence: TGTGCCAGCAGCTCCAGGCGGGGGGACACAGATACGCAGTATTTT. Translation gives CASSSRRGDTDTQYF.

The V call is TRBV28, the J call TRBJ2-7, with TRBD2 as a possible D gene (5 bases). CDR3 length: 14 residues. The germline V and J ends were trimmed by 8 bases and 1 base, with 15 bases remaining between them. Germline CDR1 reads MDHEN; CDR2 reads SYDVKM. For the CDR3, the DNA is TGTGCCAGCGGATCGCGAGCGGTTTCCTACGAGCAGTACTTC. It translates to CASGSRAVSYEQYF.

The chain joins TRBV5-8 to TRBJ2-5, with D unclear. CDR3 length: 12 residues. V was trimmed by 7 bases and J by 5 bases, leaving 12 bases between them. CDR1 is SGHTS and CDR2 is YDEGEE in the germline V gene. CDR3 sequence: CASGPVPETQYF. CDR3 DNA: TGTGCCAGCGGGCCCGTTCCCGAGACCCAGTACTTC.

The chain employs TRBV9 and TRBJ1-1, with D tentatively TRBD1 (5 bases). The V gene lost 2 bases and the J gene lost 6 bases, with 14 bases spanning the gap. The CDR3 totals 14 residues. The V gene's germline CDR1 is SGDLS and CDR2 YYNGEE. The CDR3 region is CASSVGSLRAEAFF. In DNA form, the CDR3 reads TGTGCCAGCAGCGTCGGGAGCCTCAGGGCTGAAGCTTTCTTT.

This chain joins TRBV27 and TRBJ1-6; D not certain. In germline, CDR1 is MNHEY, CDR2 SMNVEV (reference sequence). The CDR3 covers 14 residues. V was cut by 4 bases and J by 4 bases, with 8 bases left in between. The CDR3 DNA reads TGTGCCAGCAGTTCCGGACTGTATAATTCACCCCTCCACTTT. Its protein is CASSSGLYNSPLHF.

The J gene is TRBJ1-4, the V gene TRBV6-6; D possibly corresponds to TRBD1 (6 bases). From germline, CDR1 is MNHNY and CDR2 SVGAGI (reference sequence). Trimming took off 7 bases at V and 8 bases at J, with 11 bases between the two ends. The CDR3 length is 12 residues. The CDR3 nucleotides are TGTGCCAGCACGGCAGGGGTAGAAAAACTGTTTTTT. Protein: CASTAGVEKLFF.

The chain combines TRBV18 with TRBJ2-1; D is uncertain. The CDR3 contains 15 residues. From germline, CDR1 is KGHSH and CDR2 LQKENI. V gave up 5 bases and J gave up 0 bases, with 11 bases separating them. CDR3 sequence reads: CASSWSSNSYNEQFF. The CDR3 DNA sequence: TGTGCCAGCTCATGGTCCAGTAACTCCTACAATGAGCAGTTCTTC. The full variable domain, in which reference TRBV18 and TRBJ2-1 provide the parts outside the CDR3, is NAGVMQNPRHLVRRRGQEARLRCSPMKGHSHVYWYRQLPEEGLKFMVYLQKENIIDESGMPKERFSAEFPKEGPSILRIQQVVRGDSAAYFCASSWSSNSYNEQFFGPGTRLTVL.

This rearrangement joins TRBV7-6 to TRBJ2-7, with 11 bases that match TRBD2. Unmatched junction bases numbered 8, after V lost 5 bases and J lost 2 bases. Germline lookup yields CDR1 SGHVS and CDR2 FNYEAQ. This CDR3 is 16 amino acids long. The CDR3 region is CASSPTLAGGTYEQYF. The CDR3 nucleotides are TGTGCCAGCAGCCCGACCTTAGCGGGAGGGACCTACGAGCAGTACTTC.

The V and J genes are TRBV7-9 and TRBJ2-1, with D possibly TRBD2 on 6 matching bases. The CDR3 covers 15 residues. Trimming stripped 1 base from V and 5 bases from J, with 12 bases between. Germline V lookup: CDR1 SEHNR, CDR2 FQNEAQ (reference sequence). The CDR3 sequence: CASSLVGGTNNEQFF. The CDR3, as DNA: TGTGCCAGCAGCTTAGTCGGCGGGACCAACAATGAGCAGTTCTTC.

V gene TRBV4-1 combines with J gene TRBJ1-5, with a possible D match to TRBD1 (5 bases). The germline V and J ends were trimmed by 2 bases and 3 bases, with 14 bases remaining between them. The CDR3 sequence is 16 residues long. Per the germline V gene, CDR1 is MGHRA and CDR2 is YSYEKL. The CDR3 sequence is CASSQSPGLTNQPQHF. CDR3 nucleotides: TGCGCCAGCAGCCAATCCCCGGGACTTACCAATCAGCCCCAGCATTTT.

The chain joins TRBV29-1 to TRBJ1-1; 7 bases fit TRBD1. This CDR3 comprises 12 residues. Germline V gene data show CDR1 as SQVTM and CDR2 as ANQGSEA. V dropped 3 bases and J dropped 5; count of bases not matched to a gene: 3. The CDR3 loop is CSVDPGGTEAFF. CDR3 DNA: TGCAGCGTTGATCCAGGGGGGACTGAAGCTTTCTTT.

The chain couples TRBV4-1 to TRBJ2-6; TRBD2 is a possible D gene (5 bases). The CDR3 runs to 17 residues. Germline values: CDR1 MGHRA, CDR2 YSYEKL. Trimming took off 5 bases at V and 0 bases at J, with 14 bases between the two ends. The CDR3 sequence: CASSYGLRNSGANVLTF. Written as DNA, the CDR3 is TGCGCCAGCAGCTACGGACTGCGGAACTCTGGGGCCAACGTCCTGACTTTC.

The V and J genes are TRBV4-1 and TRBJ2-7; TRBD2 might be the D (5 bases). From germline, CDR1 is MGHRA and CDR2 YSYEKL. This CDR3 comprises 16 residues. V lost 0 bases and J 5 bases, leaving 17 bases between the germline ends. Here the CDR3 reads CASSQDALELLDEQYF. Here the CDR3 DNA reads TGCGCCAGCAGCCAAGATGCACTAGAGTTGCTAGACGAGCAGTACTTC.

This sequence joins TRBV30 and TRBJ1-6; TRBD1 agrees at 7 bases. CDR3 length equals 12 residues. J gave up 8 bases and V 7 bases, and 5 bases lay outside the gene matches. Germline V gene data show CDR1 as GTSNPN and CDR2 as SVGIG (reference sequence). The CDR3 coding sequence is TGTGCCTTACAGGGGATTGATTCACCCCTCCACTTT. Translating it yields CALQGIDSPLHF.

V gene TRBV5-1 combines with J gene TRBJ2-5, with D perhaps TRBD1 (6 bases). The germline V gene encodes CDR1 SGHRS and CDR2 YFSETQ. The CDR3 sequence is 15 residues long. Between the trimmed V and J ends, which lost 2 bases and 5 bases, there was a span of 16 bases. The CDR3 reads CASSFTATGKETQYF. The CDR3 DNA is TGCGCCAGCAGCTTTACCGCCACAGGGAAGGAGACCCAGTACTTC.

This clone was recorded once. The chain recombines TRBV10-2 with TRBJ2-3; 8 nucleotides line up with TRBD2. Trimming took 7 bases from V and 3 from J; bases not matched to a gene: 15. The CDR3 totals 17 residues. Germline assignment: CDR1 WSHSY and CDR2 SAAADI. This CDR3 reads CASIGRGVAGRTDTQYF. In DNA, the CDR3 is TGCGCCAGCATCGGGAGGGGGGTAGCGGGAAGAACAGATACGCAGTATTTT.

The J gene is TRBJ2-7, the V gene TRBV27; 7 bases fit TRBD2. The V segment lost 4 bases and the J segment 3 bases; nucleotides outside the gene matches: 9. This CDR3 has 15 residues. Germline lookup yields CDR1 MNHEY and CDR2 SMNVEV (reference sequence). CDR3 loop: CASSSAGRWVYEQYF. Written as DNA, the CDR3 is TGTGCCAGCAGTTCAGCGGGACGATGGGTCTACGAGCAGTACTTC.

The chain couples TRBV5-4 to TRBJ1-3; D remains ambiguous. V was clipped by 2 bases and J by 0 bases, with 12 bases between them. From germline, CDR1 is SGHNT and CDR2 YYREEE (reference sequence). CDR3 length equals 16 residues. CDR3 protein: CASSFWGANSGNTIYF. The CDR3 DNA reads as TGTGCCAGCAGCTTCTGGGGAGCGAACTCTGGAAACACCATATATTTT.

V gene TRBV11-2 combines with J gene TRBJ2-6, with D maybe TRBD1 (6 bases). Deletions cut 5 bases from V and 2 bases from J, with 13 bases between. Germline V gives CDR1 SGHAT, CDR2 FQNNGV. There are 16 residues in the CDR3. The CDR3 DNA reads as TGTGCCAGCAGCCTTGTAACAGGGACTGGGGCCAACGTCCTGACTTTC. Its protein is CASSLVTGTGANVLTF.

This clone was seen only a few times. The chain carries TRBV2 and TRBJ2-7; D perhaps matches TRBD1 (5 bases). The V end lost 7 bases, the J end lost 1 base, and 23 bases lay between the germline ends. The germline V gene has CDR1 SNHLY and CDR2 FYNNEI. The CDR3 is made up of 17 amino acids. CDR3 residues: CASTQGLRQGISYEQYF. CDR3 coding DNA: TGTGCCAGCACGCAGGGTCTACGCCAGGGAATTTCCTACGAGCAGTACTTC.

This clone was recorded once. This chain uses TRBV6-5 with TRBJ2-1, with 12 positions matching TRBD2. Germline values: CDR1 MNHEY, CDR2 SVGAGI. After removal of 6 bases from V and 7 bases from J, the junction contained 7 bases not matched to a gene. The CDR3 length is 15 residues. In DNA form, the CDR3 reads TGTGCCAGCAGCCGCGGACTAGCGGGACCGAATGAGCAGTTCTTC. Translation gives CASSRGLAGPNEQFF.

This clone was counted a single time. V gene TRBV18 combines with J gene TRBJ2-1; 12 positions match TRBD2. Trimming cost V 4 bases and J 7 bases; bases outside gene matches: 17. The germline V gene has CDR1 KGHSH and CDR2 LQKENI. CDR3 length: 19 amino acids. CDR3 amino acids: CASSLSGTSGSGGGNEQFF. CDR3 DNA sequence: TGTGCCAGCTCACTCTCCGGGACTAGCGGGTCCGGAGGGGGGAATGAGCAGTTCTTC. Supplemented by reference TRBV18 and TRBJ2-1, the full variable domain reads NAGVMQNPRHLVRRRGQEARLRCSPMKGHSHVYWYRQLPEEGLKFMVYLQKENIIDESGMPKERFSAEFPKEGPSILRIQQVVRGDSAAYFCASSLSGTSGSGGGNEQFFGPGTRLTVL.

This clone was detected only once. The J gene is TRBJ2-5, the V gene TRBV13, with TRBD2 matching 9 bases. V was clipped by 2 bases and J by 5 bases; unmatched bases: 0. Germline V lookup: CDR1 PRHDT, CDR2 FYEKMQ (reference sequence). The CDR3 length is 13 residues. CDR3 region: CASSLSGGETQYF. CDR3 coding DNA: TGTGCCAGCAGCTTAAGCGGGGGGGAGACCCAGTACTTC.